One T cell receptor beta chain is described in this entry. The entry originates in a study of cytomegalovirus exposure and HLA in healthy donors. Germline V gives CDR1 GTSNPN, CDR2 SVGIG (reference sequence). The ends were cut back, 4 bases at V and 0 bases at J, with 12 bases in the middle. The CDR3 runs to 14 residues. A multiplex PCR was run with 60 Vbeta primers and 13 Jbeta primers. Profiled with immunoSEQ multiplex PCR; TCRdb holds only in-frame clones, not every one. Of around 150,000 clones listed, under 75% are singletons. The genes are TRBV30 and TRBJ1-1, with D perhaps matching TRBD1 (5 bases). The receptor was isolated from a woman aged 55-69 years in good health and CMV-seropositive. Sequencing was done on a sample of PBMCs. CDR3 residues: CAWKGPFMNTEAFF. CDR3 nucleotide sequence: TGTGCCTGGAAGGGGCCGTTCATGAACACTGAAGCTTTCTTT.